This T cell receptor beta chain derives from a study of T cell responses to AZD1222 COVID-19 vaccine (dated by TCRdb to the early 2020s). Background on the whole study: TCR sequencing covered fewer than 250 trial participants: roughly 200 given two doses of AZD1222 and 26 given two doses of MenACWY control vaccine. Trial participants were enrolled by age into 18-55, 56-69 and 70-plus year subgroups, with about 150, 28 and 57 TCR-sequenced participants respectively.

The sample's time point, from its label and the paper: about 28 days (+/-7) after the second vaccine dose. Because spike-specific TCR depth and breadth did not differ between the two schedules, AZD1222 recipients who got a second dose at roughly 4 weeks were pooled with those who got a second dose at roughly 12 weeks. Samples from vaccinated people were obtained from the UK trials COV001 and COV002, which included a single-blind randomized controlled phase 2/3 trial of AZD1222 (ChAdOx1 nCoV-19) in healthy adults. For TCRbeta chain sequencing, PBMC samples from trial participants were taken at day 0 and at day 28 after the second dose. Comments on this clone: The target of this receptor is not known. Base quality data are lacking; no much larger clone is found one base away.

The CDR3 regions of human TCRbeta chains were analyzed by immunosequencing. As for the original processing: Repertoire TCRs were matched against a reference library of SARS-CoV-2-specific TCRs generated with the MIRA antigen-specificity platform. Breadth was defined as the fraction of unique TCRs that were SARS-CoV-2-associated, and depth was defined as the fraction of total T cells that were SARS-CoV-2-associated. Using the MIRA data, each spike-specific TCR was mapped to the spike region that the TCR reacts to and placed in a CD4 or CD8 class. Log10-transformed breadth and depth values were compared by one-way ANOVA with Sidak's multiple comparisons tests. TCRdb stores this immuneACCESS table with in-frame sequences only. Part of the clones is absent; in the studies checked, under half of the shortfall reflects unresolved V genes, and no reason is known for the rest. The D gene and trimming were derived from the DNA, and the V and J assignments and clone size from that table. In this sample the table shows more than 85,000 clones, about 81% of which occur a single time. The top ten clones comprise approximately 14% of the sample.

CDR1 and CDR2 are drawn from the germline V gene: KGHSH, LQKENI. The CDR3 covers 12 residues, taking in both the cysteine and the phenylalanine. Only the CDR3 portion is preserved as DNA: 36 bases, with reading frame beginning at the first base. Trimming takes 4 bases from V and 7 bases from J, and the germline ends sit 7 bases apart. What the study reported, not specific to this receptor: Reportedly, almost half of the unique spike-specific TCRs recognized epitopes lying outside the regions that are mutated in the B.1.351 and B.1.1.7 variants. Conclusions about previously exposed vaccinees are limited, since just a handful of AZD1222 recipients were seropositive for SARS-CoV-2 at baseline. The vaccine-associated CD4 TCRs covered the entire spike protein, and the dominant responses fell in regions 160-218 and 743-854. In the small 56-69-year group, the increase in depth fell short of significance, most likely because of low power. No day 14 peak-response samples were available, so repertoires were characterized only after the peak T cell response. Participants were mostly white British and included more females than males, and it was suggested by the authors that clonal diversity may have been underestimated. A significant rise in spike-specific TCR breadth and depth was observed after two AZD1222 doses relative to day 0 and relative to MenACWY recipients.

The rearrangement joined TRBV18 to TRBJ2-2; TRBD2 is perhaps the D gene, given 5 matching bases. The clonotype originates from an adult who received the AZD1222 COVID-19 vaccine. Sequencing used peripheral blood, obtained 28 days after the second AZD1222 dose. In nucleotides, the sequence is TGTGCCAGCTCACGAGGGAGCGGGGAGCTGTTTTTT. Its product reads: CASSRGSGELFF.